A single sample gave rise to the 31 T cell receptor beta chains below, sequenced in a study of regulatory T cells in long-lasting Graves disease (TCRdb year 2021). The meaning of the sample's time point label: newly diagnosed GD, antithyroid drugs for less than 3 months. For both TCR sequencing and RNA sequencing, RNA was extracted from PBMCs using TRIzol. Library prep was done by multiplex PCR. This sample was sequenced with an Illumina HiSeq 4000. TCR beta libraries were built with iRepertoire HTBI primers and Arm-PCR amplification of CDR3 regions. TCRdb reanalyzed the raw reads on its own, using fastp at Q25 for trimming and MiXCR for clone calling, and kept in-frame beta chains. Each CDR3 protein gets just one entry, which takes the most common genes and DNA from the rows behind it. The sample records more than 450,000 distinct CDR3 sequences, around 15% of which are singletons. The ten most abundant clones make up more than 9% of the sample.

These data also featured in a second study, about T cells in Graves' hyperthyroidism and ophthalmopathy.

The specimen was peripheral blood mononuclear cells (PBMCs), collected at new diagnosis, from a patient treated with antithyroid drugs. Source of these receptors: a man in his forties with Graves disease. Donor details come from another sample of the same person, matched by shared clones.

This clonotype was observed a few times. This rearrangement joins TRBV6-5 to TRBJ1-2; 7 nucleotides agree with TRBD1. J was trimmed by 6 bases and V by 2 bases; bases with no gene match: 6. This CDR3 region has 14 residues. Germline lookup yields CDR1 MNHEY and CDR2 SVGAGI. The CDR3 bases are TGTGCCAGCAGTTACAACGGGCAGGGGGATGGCTACACCTTC. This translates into CASSYNGQGDGYTF.

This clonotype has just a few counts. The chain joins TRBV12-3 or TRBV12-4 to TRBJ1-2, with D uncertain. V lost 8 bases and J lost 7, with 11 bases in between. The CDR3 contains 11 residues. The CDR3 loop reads CASRRLGGYTF. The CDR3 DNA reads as TGTGCCAGCCGCCGTCTCGGTGGCTACACCTTC.

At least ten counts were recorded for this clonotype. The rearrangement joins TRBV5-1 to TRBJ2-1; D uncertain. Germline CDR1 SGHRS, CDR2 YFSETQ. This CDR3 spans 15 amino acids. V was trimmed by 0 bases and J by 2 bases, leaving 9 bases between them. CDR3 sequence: CASSLDASTYNEQFF. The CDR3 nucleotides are TGCGCCAGCAGCTTGGACGCGTCGACCTACAATGAGCAGTTCTTC.

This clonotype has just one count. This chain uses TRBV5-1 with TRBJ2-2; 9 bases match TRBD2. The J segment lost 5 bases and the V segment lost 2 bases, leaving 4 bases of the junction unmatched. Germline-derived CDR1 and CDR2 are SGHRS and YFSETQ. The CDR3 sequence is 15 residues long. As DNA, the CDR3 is TGCGCCAGCAGCTTTAGCGGGAGCAATACCGGGGAGCTGTTTTTT. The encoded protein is CASSFSGSNTGELFF. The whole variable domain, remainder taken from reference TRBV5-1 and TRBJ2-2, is KAGVTQTPRYLIKTRGQQVTLSCSPISGHRSVSWYQQTPGQGLQFLFEYFSETQRNKGNFPGRFSGRQFSNSRSEMNVSTLELGDSALYLCASSFSGSNTGELFFGEGSRLTVL.

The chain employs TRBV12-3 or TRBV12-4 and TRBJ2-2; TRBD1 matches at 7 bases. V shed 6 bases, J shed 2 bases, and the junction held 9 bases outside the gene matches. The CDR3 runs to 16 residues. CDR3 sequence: CASSIPGTANTGELFF. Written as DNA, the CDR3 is TGTGCCAGCAGCATTCCCGGGACAGCCAACACCGGGGAGCTGTTTTTT.

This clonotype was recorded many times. DNA of the CDR3: TGTGCCAGCAGCTTAAGGGACCACCTTTACAATGAGCAGTTCTTC. This codes for CASSLRDHLYNEQFF. The rearrangement joins TRBV7-6 to TRBJ2-1; tentatively, D is TRBD1 or TRBD2 (5 bases each). The germline V gene has CDR1 SGHVS and CDR2 FNYEAQ. Trimming shortened V by 2 bases and J by 4 bases, and 12 bases separated the two germline ends. This CDR3 contains 15 residues.

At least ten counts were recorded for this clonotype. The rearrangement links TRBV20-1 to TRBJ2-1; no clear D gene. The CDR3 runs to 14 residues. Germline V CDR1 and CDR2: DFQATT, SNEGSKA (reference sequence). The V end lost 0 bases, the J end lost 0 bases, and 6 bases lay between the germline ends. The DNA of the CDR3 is TGCAGTGCTAGAGACTCAAGCTCCTACAATGAGCAGTTCTTC. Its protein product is CSARDSSSYNEQFF.

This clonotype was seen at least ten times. This chain's CDR3 is CSASPISRAKQETQYF. The DNA for the CDR3 is TGCAGTGCTAGTCCAATCTCACGCGCTAAACAAGAGACCCAGTACTTC. This sequence joins TRBV20-1 and TRBJ2-5; D is ambiguous. V lost 3 bases, J lost 2 bases, and 19 bases lay in between. The germline V gene encodes CDR1 DFQATT and CDR2 SNEGSKA (reference sequence). CDR3 length equals 16 residues.

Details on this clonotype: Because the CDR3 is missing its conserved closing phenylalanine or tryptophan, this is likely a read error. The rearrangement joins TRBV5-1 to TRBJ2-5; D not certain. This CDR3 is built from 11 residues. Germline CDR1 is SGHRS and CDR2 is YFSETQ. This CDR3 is CASSLAETQYC. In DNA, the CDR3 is TGTGCCAGCAGCTTAGCTGAGACCCAGTACTGC.

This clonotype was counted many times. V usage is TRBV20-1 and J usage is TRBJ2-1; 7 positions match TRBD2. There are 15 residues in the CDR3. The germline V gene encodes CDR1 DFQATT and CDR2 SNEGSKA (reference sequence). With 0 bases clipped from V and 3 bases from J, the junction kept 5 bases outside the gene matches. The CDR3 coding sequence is TGCAGTGCTAGAGATGCGGGGGTGATCTACAATGAGCAGTTCTTC. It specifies CSARDAGVIYNEQFF.

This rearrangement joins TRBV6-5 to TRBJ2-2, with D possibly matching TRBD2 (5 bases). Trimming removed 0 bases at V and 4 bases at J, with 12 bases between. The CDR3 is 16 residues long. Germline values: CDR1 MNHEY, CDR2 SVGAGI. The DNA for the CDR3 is TGTGCCAGCAGTTACTCGAGCGGCAGAGCCACCGGGGAGCTGTTTTTT. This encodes CASSYSSGRATGELFF.

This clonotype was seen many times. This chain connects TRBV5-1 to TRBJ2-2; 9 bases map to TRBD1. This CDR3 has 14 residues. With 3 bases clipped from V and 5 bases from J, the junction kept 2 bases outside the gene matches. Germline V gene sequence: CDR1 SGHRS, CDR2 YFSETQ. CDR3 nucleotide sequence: TGCGCCAGCAGCTGGACAGGGGCTACCGGGGAGCTGTTTTTT. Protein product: CASSWTGATGELFF.

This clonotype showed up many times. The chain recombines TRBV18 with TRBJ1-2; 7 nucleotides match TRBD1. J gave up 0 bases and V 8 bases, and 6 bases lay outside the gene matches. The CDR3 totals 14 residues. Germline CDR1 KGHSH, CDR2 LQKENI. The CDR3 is CASSRGTANYGYTF. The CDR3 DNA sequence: TGTGCCAGCAGTAGAGGGACAGCTAACTATGGCTACACCTTC.

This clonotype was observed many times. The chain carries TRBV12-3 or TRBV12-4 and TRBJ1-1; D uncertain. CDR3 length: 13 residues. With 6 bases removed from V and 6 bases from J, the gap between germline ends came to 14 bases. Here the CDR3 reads CASRMTETPEAFF. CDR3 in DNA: TGTGCCAGCAGGATGACGGAGACGCCTGAAGCTTTCTTT.

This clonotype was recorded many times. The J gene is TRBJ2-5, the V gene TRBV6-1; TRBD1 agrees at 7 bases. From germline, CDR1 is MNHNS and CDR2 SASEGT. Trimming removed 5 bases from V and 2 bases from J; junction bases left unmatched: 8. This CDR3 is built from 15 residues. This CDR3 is CASSIQGTAQETQYF. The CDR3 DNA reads TGTGCCAGCAGTATTCAGGGGACAGCTCAAGAGACCCAGTACTTC.

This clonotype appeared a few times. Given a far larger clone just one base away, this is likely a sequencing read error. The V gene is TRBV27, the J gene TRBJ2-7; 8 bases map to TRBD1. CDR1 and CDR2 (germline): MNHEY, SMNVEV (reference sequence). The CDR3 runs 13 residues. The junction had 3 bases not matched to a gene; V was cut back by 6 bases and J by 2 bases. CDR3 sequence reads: CASRPTGAYEQYF. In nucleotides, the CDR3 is TGTGCCAGCAGACCGACAGGGGCCTACGAGCAGTACTTC.

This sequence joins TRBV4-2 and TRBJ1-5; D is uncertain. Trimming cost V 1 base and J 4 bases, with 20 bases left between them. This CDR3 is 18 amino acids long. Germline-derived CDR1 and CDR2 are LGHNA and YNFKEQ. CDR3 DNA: TGTGCCAGCAGCCAAGGGATGGGTGGGAACGGGAAAAATCAGCCCCAGCATTTT. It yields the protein CASSQGMGGNGKNQPQHF.

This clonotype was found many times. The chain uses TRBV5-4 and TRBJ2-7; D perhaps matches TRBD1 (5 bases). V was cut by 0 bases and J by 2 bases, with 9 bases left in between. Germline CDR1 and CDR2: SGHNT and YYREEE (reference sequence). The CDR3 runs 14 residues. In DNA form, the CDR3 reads TGTGCCAGCAGCTTGGCCAGGGTTCCCTACGAGCAGTACTTC. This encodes CASSLARVPYEQYF.

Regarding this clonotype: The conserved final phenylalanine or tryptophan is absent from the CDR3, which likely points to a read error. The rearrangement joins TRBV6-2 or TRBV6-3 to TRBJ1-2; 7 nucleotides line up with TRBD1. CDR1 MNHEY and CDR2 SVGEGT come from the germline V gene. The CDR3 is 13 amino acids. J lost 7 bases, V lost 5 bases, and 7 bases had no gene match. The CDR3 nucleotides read TGTGCCAGCAGTCCCAAGGGGGCTCTTGGCTACACCCTC. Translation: CASSPKGALGYTL.

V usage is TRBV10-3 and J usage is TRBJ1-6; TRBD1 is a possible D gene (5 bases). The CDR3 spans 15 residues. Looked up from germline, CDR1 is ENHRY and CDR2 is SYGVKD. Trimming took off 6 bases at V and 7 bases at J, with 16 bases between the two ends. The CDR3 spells CAISPLGPGNSPLHF. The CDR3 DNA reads TGTGCCATCAGCCCCCTGGGGCCGGGGAATTCACCCCTCCACTTT.

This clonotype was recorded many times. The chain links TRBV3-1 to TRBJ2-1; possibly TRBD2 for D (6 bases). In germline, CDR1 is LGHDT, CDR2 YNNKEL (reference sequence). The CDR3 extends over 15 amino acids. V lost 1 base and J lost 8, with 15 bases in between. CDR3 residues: CASSQGTTGLHEQFF. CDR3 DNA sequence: TGTGCCAGCAGCCAAGGGACTACCGGTTTGCATGAGCAGTTCTTC.

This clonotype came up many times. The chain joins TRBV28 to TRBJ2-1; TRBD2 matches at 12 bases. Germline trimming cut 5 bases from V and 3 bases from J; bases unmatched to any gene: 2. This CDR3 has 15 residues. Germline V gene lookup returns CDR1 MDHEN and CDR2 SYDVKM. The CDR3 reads CASSTSGRFYNEQFF. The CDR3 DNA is TGTGCCAGCAGTACTAGCGGGAGGTTCTACAATGAGCAGTTCTTC.

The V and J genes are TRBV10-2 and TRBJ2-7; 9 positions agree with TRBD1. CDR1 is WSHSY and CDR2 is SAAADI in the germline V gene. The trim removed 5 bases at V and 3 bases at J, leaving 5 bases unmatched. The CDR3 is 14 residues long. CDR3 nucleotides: TGCGCCAGCAGTAAACGACAGGGGGGCTACGAGCAGTACTTC. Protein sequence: CASSKRQGGYEQYF.

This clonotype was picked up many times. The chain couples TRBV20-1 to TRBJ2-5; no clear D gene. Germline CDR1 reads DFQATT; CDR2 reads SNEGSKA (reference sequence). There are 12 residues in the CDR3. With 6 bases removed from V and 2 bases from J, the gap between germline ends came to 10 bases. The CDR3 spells CSALPLQETQYF. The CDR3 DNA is TGCAGTGCCCTTCCCTTACAAGAGACCCAGTACTTC.

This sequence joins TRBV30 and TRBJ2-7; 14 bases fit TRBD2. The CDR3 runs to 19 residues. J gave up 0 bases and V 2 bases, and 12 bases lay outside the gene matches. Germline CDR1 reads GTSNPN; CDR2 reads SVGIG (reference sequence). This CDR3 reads CAWSPGTGLAGAGSYEQYF. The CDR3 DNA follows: TGTGCCTGGAGTCCCGGAACGGGACTAGCGGGAGCGGGCTCCTACGAGCAGTACTTC.

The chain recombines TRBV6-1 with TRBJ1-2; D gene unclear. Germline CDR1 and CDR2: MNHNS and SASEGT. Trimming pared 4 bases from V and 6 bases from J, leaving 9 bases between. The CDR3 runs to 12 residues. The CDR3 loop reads CASSGWMDGYTF. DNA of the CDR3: TGTGCCAGCAGTGGATGGATGGATGGCTACACCTTC.

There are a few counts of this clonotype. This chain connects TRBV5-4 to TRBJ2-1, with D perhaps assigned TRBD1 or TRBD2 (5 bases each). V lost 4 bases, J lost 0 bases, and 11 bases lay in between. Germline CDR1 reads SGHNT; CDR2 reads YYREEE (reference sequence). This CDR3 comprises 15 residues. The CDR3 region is CASSGTPSSYNEQFF. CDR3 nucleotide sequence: TGTGCCAGCAGCGGGACCCCGAGCTCCTACAATGAGCAGTTCTTC.

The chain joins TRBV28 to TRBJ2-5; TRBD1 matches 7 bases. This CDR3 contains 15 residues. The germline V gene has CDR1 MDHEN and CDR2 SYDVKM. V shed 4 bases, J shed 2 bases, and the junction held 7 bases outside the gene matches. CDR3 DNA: TGTGCCAGCAGTTCCTGGGACAGTACTCAAGAGACCCAGTACTTC. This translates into CASSSWDSTQETQYF. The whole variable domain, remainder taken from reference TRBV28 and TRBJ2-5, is DVKVTQSSRYLVKRTGEKVFLECVQDMDHENMFWYRQDPGLGLRLIYFSYDVKMKEKGDIPEGYSVSREKKERFSLILESASTNQTSMYLCASSSWDSTQETQYFGPGTRLLVL.

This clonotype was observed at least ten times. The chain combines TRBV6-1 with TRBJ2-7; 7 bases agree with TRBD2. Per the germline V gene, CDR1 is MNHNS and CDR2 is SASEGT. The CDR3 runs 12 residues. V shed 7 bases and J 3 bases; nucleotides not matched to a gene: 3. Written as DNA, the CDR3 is TGTGCCAGCAACGGCGGGAGCTACGAGCAGTACTTC. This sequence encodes CASNGGSYEQYF.

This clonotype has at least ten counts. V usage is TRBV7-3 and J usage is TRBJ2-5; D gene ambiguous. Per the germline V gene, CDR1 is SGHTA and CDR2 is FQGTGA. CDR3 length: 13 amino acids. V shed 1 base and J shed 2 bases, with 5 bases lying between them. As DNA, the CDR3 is TGTGCCAGCAGCTTAATGGCACAAGAGACCCAGTACTTC. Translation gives CASSLMAQETQYF. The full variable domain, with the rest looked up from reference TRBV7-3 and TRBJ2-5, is GAGVSQTPSNKVTEKGKYVELRCDPISGHTALYWYRQSLGQGPEFLIYFQGTGAADDSGLPNDRFFAVRPEGSVSTLKIQRTERGDSAVYLCASSLMAQETQYFGPGTRLLVL.

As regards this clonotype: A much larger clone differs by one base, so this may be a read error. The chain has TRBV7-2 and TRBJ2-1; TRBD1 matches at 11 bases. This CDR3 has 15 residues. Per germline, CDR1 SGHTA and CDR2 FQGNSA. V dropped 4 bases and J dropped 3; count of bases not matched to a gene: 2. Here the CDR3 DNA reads TGTGCCAGCAGCTACGGGACAGGGGGCTACAATGAGCAGTTCTTC. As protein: CASSYGTGGYNEQFF.